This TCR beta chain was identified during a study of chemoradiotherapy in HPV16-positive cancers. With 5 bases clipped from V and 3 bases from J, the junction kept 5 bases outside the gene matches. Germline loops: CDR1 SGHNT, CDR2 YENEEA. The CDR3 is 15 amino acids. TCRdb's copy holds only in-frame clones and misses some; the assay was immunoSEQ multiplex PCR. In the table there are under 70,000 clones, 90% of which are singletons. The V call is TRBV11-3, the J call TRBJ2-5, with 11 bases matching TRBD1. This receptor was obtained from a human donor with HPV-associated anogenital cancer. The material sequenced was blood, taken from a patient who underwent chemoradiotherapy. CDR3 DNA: TGTGCCAGCAGCCGCGGACAGGGGGCTGAAGAGACCCAGTACTTC. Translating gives CASSRGQGAEETQYF.